This is a list of T cell receptor beta chains from one sample in a study of T cell changes during pregnancy in multiple sclerosis. The data were produced by immunoSEQ multiplex PCR, yet TCRdb's version contains in-frame clones alone and is incomplete. The table has about 94,000 clones, 80% to 95% seen once. Source: peripheral blood, taken after pregnancy. All receptors derive from a female donor with multiple sclerosis, enrolled in a pregnancy study. Each CDR3 is given with its conserved first and last residue. A D gene is named only where the DNA matches it firmly. Clone sizes are given selectively: once, few, many, or a class where the clone is expanded.

j_gene: TRBJ1-2; d_gene: NA; abundance: NA; v_gene: TRBV30; CDR3aa: CAWSVILPGRWYGYTF; CDR3nt: TGTGCCTGGAGTGTAATCCTTCCTGGGCGCTGGTATGGCTACACCTTC
j_gene: TRBJ2-2; d_gene: TRBD1; abundance: NA; v_gene: TRBV19; CDR3aa: CASSRIRQGLTGELFF; CDR3nt: TGTGCCAGTAGTAGGATTAGACAGGGCCTGACCGGGGAGCTGTTTTTT
j_gene: TRBJ1-4; d_gene: NA; abundance: NA; v_gene: TRBV4-1; CDR3aa: CASSHRTGENEKLFF; CDR3nt: TGCGCCAGCAGCCATAGGACGGGAGAGAATGAAAAACTGTTTTTT
j_gene: TRBJ2-1; d_gene: NA; abundance: NA; v_gene: TRBV27; CDR3aa: CASSPLGRQNNEQFF; CDR3nt: TGTGCCAGCAGTCCACTTGGGAGGCAAAACAATGAGCAGTTCTTC
j_gene: TRBJ1-1; d_gene: NA; abundance: NA; v_gene: TRBV4-1; CDR3aa: CASSAQGPTEAFF; CDR3nt: TGCGCCAGCAGCGCGCAGGGGCCCACTGAAGCTTTCTTT
j_gene: TRBJ2-3; d_gene: TRBD1; abundance: NA; v_gene: TRBV9; CDR3aa: CASSALWGTDGTDTQYF; CDR3nt: TGTGCCAGCAGCGCCCTCTGGGGGACAGACGGCACAGATACGCAGTATTTT
j_gene: TRBJ2-5; d_gene: NA; abundance: NA; v_gene: TRBV5-1; CDR3aa: CASSLGLRETQYF; CDR3nt: TGCGCCAGCAGCTTGGGTTTGCGAGAGACCCAGTACTTC
j_gene: TRBJ1-1; d_gene: NA; abundance: NA; v_gene: TRBV25-1; CDR3aa: CASKRGGNTEAFF; CDR3nt: TGTGCCAGCAAGAGAGGGGGGAACACTGAAGCTTTCTTT
j_gene: TRBJ1-1; d_gene: NA; abundance: NA; v_gene: TRBV19; CDR3aa: CASSTSTRGYTEAFF; CDR3nt: TGTGCCAGTAGTACTTCAACCCGCGGGTACACTGAAGCTTTCTTT
j_gene: TRBJ1-1; d_gene: TRBD1; abundance: NA; v_gene: TRBV5-5; CDR3aa: CASSLVTGGVNTEAFF; CDR3nt: TGTGCCAGCAGCTTGGTAACAGGGGGCGTGAACACTGAAGCTTTCTTT
j_gene: TRBJ2-7; d_gene: NA; abundance: NA; v_gene: TRBV5-6; CDR3aa: CASSFPTGVTYEQYF; CDR3nt: TGTGCCAGCAGCTTTCCAACGGGAGTTACCTACGAGCAGTACTTC
j_gene: TRBJ1-1; d_gene: TRBD1; abundance: NA; v_gene: TRBV5-6; CDR3aa: CASSLKGQGFMNTEAFF; CDR3nt: TGTGCCAGCAGCCTGAAAGGACAGGGTTTTATGAACACTGAAGCTTTCTTT
j_gene: TRBJ2-3; d_gene: NA; abundance: NA; v_gene: TRBV5-1; CDR3aa: CASSLVGTDTQYF; CDR3nt: TGCGCCAGCAGCTTGGTCGGCACAGATACGCAGTATTTT
j_gene: TRBJ2-1; d_gene: NA; abundance: NA; v_gene: TRBV29-1; CDR3aa: CSVGLNSYNEQFF; CDR3nt: TGCAGCGTCGGACTTAATTCCTACAATGAGCAGTTCTTC
j_gene: TRBJ2-2; d_gene: NA; abundance: NA; v_gene: TRBV18; CDR3aa: CASSPIKRQTGELFF; CDR3nt: TGTGCCAGCTCACCCATAAAAAGACAGACCGGGGAGCTGTTTTTT
j_gene: TRBJ2-1; d_gene: NA; abundance: NA; v_gene: TRBV4-3; CDR3aa: CASSQDKGGAYNEQFF; CDR3nt: TGCGCCAGCAGCCAAGATAAAGGAGGGGCCTACAATGAGCAGTTCTTC
j_gene: TRBJ1-5; d_gene: TRBD1; abundance: NA; v_gene: TRBV11-2; CDR3aa: CASSQGQGFQPQHF; CDR3nt: TGTGCCAGCAGCCAGGGACAGGGGTTTCAGCCCCAGCATTTT
j_gene: TRBJ2-1; d_gene: TRBD2; abundance: NA; v_gene: TRBV7-8; CDR3aa: CASSGGTRGDNEQFF; CDR3nt: TGTGCCAGCAGCGGCGGGACTAGGGGGGACAATGAGCAGTTCTTC
j_gene: TRBJ2-3; d_gene: TRBD1; abundance: NA; v_gene: TRBV7-9; CDR3aa: CASSMDRVDTQYF; CDR3nt: TGTGCCAGCAGCATGGACAGGGTGGATACGCAGTATTTT
j_gene: TRBJ2-1; d_gene: TRBD2; abundance: NA; v_gene: TRBV7-9; CDR3aa: CASSLVAGGPGDEQFF; CDR3nt: TGTGCCAGCAGCTTAGTAGCGGGAGGGCCCGGCGATGAGCAGTTCTTC
j_gene: TRBJ2-3; d_gene: NA; abundance: NA; v_gene: TRBV7-2; CDR3aa: CASSLGLSVTDTQYF; CDR3nt: TGTGCCAGCAGCTTAGGCCTCAGTGTCACAGATACGCAGTATTTT
j_gene: TRBJ1-2; d_gene: TRBD1; abundance: NA; v_gene: TRBV9; CDR3aa: CASSVSDRDGNGYTF; CDR3nt: TGTGCCAGCAGCGTATCGGACAGGGATGGGAATGGCTACACCTTC
j_gene: TRBJ2-3; d_gene: TRBD2; abundance: NA; v_gene: TRBV4-1; CDR3aa: CASSQEGLVPLDTQYF; CDR3nt: TGCGCCAGCAGCCAAGAGGGACTAGTCCCCTTAGATACGCAGTATTTT
j_gene: TRBJ2-2; d_gene: TRBD1; abundance: NA; v_gene: TRBV5-1; CDR3aa: CASSWTTGGDTGELFF; CDR3nt: TGCGCCAGCAGCTGGACAACAGGGGGCGACACCGGGGAGCTGTTTTTT
j_gene: TRBJ2-7; d_gene: TRBD1; abundance: NA; v_gene: TRBV6-6; CDR3aa: CASSYNTLGQAYEQYF; CDR3nt: TGTGCCAGCAGTTACAACACCCTGGGACAGGCCTACGAGCAGTACTTC
j_gene: TRBJ2-7; d_gene: NA; abundance: NA; v_gene: TRBV13; CDR3aa: CASSTRDQGPHEQYF; CDR3nt: TGTGCCAGCAGCACTAGAGACCAAGGCCCCCACGAGCAGTACTTC
j_gene: TRBJ2-5; d_gene: TRBD2; abundance: NA; v_gene: TRBV11-1; CDR3aa: CASSSGTSGIPRQYF; CDR3nt: TGTGCCAGCAGCTCGGGGACTAGCGGGATCCCCCGCCAGTACTTC
j_gene: TRBJ1-5; d_gene: NA; abundance: once; v_gene: TRBV6-6; CDR3aa: CASLGRGLGPQHF; CDR3nt: TGTGCCAGTTTAGGGAGAGGTTTGGGGCCCCAGCATTTT
j_gene: TRBJ2-1; d_gene: NA; abundance: once; v_gene: TRBV4-3; CDR3aa: CASSQDRLGRPNEQFF; CDR3nt: TGCGCCAGCAGCCAAGATCGGTTAGGCAGGCCCAATGAGCAGTTCTTC
j_gene: TRBJ2-3; d_gene: TRBD2; abundance: NA; v_gene: TRBV9; CDR3aa: CASSPRLAGGDADTQYF; CDR3nt: TGTGCCAGCAGCCCCCGACTAGCGGGAGGAGACGCAGATACGCAGTATTTT
j_gene: TRBJ2-2; d_gene: NA; abundance: NA; v_gene: TRBV7-6; CDR3aa: CASSPLPGSYTGELFF; CDR3nt: TGTGCCAGCAGCCCCCTGCCAGGATCTTACACCGGGGAGCTGTTTTTT
j_gene: TRBJ2-7; d_gene: NA; abundance: NA; v_gene: TRBV19; CDR3aa: CASSHPGGRGQGTFYEQYF; CDR3nt: TGTGCCAGTAGTCACCCTGGCGGGAGGGGACAGGGGACTTTCTACGAGCAGTACTTC
j_gene: TRBJ2-7; d_gene: NA; abundance: NA; v_gene: TRBV19; CDR3aa: CASSMGPVNEQYF; CDR3nt: TGTGCCAGTAGTATGGGGCCCGTCAACGAGCAGTACTTC
j_gene: TRBJ1-1; d_gene: NA; abundance: NA; v_gene: TRBV15; CDR3aa: CATSSRGWRGQDMNTEAFF; CDR3nt: TGTGCCACCAGCAGTCGAGGGTGGAGGGGTCAAGACATGAACACTGAAGCTTTCTTT
j_gene: TRBJ2-2; d_gene: NA; abundance: NA; v_gene: TRBV4-1; CDR3aa: CASSQAMGGRRTGELFF; CDR3nt: TGCGCCAGCAGCCAAGCTATGGGGGGGCGTCGCACCGGGGAGCTGTTTTTT
j_gene: TRBJ1-5; d_gene: NA; abundance: NA; v_gene: TRBV28; CDR3aa: CASSLSGARNQPQHF; CDR3nt: TGTGCCAGCAGTTTATCAGGGGCGCGAAATCAGCCCCAGCATTTT
j_gene: TRBJ1-6; d_gene: TRBD1; abundance: once; v_gene: TRBV30; CDR3aa: CAWVQGYNSPLHF; CDR3nt: TGTGCCTGGGTACAGGGGTACAATTCACCCCTCCACTTT
j_gene: TRBJ2-7; d_gene: TRBD2; abundance: NA; v_gene: TRBV27; CDR3aa: CASSPTGLAGGPYEQYF; CDR3nt: TGTGCCAGCAGTCCCACCGGACTAGCGGGAGGGCCCTACGAGCAGTACTTC
j_gene: TRBJ2-5; d_gene: TRBD1; abundance: NA; v_gene: TRBV14; CDR3aa: CASSSGTGWKTQYF; CDR3nt: TGTGCCAGCAGCTCCGGGACAGGGTGGAAGACCCAGTACTTC
j_gene: TRBJ2-7; d_gene: TRBD1; abundance: NA; v_gene: TRBV7-9; CDR3aa: CASSPSGQGGYEQYF; CDR3nt: TGTGCCAGCAGCCCCTCCGGACAGGGTGGCTACGAGCAGTACTTC
j_gene: TRBJ1-2; d_gene: NA; abundance: NA; v_gene: TRBV6-1; CDR3aa: CASSGDWVNYGYTF; CDR3nt: TGTGCCAGCAGTGGTGACTGGGTAAACTATGGCTACACCTTC
j_gene: TRBJ1-2; d_gene: NA; abundance: NA; v_gene: TRBV28; CDR3aa: CASSFSGEYGYTF; CDR3nt: TGTGCCAGCAGTTTTTCAGGGGAGTATGGCTACACCTTC
j_gene: TRBJ1-4; d_gene: TRBD1; abundance: NA; v_gene: TRBV19; CDR3aa: CASSMLGQFATNEKLFF; CDR3nt: TGTGCCAGTAGTATGCTGGGACAGTTCGCAACTAATGAAAAACTGTTTTTT
j_gene: TRBJ2-5; d_gene: TRBD2; abundance: NA; v_gene: TRBV5-3; CDR3aa: CARSLGGLAGGPWGETQYF; CDR3nt: TGTGCCAGAAGCTTGGGGGGACTAGCGGGAGGGCCGTGGGGGGAGACCCAGTACTTC
j_gene: TRBJ2-7; d_gene: NA; abundance: NA; v_gene: TRBV7-9; CDR3aa: CASSLVGTIYEQYF; CDR3nt: TGTGCCAGCAGCTTAGTAGGGACAATCTACGAGCAGTACTTC